These 2 T cell receptor beta chains were sequenced from one sample in a study of human T cells and chemical hapten exposure. Each CDR3 protein is one row after TCRdb ran MiXCR on the RACE reads. The data contain more than 70,000 distinct CDR3 sequences, 6.5% to 10% of them seen just once; the ten biggest clones take up 2.6%. Indicated time point: pre-sensitization, week 0. Treatment meaning: therapeutic diphenylcyclopropenone sensitization with weekly scalp DPC. Sequences were derived from whole blood, sampled in connection with sensitization to the hapten diphenylcyclopropenone (DPC). The origin of the receptors is a middle-aged man with alopecia areata. Some clones in this sample may be carry-over from other donors' samples.

V and J are TRBV4-3 and TRBJ2-3, with D perhaps TRBD2 (6 bases). V lost 4 bases and J 4 bases, leaving 21 bases between the germline ends. This CDR3 comprises 17 residues. Germline assignment: CDR1 LGHNA and CDR2 YSLEER. CDR3 residues: CASSLTLAEVLADTQYF. The CDR3 nucleotides are TGCGCCAGCAGCCTTACCTTAGCGGAAGTTCTCGCAGATACGCAGTATTTT.

The genes are TRBV6-2 or TRBV6-3 and TRBJ2-7; no reliable D call. Germline-derived CDR1 and CDR2 are MNHEY and SVGEGT. The CDR3 is 12 residues long. Trimming stripped 6 bases from V and 2 bases from J, with 8 bases between. DNA for the CDR3: TGTGCCAGCAGCGGCAGAGCCTACGAGCAGTACGTC. Amino acid sequence: CASSGRAYEQYV.